This T cell receptor (beta chain) comes out of a study of blood T cell repertoires in COVID-19. Study-wide background: Acute-phase and convalescent COVID-19 samples originated in the United States, Italy and Spain.

In the authors' workflow: Scientists estimated how many nucleated cells there were by amplifying reference gene primers. Generated by immunoSEQ multiplex PCR, the TCRdb table keeps only in-frame clones and is missing some. That table supplies the V and J calls and clone size; D and trimming were determined from the DNA. Here the sample spans over 250,000 clones, approximately 90% being singletons. V lost 5 bases and J lost 8, with 15 bases in between. In germline, CDR1 is PRHDT, CDR2 FYEKMQ (reference sequence). The CDR3 consists of 13 residues. Patients at the Seattle site were enrolled during active infection and followed longitudinally.

This rearrangement joins TRBV13 to TRBJ1-1; D call uncertain. The sample consisted of peripheral blood. This clonotype was sampled from a woman aged 45-65 years with COVID-19, enrolled during active disease. DNA for the CDR3: TGTGCCAGCAGCCCAGCGGCAGGCCGAGAAGCTTTCTTT. This translates into CASSPAAGREAFF.